These 8 T cell receptor beta chains were all obtained from the same sample, sequenced in a study of blood T cell repertoires in COVID-19. Using immunoSEQ multiplex PCR, the repertoire was profiled, and TCRdb retains in-frame clones only, with some absent. There are about 240,000 clones in the sample; over 65% occur only once, and 3.3% lies in the top ten. Material: peripheral blood. Receptors originate from a woman older than 75 with acute or convalescent COVID-19.

The CDR3: CASSPMGQNPYEQYF. The CDR3 coding sequence is TGTGCCAGCAGCCCAATGGGACAGAATCCCTACGAGCAGTACTTC. The chain has TRBV7-8 and TRBJ2-7; 7 bases agree with TRBD1. Germline CDR1 and CDR2: SGHVS and FQNEAQ. The CDR3 has 15 residues. V lost 5 bases and J lost 2; bases outside the gene matches: 9.

V usage is TRBV11-2 and J usage is TRBJ2-2; TRBD2 is a possible D gene (6 bases). This CDR3 comprises 15 residues. Germline CDR1 is SGHAT and CDR2 is FQNNGV. The V end was cut by 4 bases, the J end by 7 bases, with 16 bases between. The CDR3 DNA is TGTGCCAGCAGCTCCACTAGCCCCGGAGTCGGGGAGCTGTTTTTT. This sequence encodes CASSSTSPGVGELFF.

V and J are TRBV30 and TRBJ2-7, with D maybe TRBD2 (7 bases). CDR1 GTSNPN and CDR2 SVGIG come from the germline V gene (reference sequence). The CDR3 runs 14 residues. Trimming shortened V by 7 bases and J by 1 base, and 17 bases separated the two germline ends. CDR3 loop: CAFDSGTLSYEQYF. The CDR3 DNA reads as TGTGCCTTTGACAGCGGGACACTTTCCTACGAGCAGTACTTC.

V is TRBV6-6 and J is TRBJ1-2, with D unresolved. CDR3 length: 11 amino acids. The V gene lost 6 bases and the J gene lost 2 bases, with 4 bases spanning the gap. Per germline, CDR1 MNHNY and CDR2 SVGAGI (reference sequence). CDR3: CASSENYGYTF. CDR3 nucleotides: TGTGCCAGCAGCGAGAACTATGGCTACACCTTC.

CDR3 amino acids: CASSVDYAGYTIYF. The CDR3 coding sequence is TGTGCCAGCAGCGTAGATTACGCGGGGTACACCATATATTTT. J is TRBJ1-3 and V is TRBV9; unclear D gene. The V gene's germline CDR1 is SGDLS and CDR2 YYNGEE. The CDR3 extends over 14 amino acids. Trimming took off 0 bases at V and 8 bases at J, with 12 bases between the two ends.

The chain uses TRBV29-1 and TRBJ1-1; 7 bases fit TRBD1. The germline V gene encodes CDR1 SQVTM and CDR2 ANQGSEA. V was pared by 7 bases and J by 4 bases, with 12 bases of the junction left unmatched. CDR3 length: 14 amino acids. The CDR3 spells CSAAWTGGSTEAFF. CDR3 in DNA: TGCAGCGCGGCCTGGACAGGAGGTAGCACTGAAGCTTTCTTT.

The genes are TRBV12-3 or TRBV12-4 and TRBJ2-3; weak D call: TRBD1 (6 bases). The V end lost 6 bases, the J end lost 6 bases, and 13 bases lay between the germline ends. The CDR3 spans 13 residues. For the CDR3, the DNA is TGTGCCAGCAGGACGACAGGAAGGGATACGCAGTATTTT. Encoded protein: CASRTTGRDTQYF.

The rearrangement links TRBV7-8 to TRBJ1-1, with D possibly TRBD1 on 5 matching bases. Between the trimmed V and J ends, which lost 8 bases and 1 base, there was a span of 8 bases. CDR3 length: 12 amino acids. The V gene's germline CDR1 is SGHVS and CDR2 FQNEAQ. The CDR3 nucleotides read TGTGCCAGCCAAAGGGGGAACACTGAAGCTTTCTTT. Protein sequence: CASQRGNTEAFF.